The clone carrying this T cell receptor (beta chain) was seen ten or more times. Germline V gene sequence: CDR1 SGHTA, CDR2 FQGNSA. The CDR3 consists of 15 residues. The ends lost 3 bases at V and 5 bases at J; junction bases unmatched: 9. The sample originates from a study of T cell repertoires in cytomegalovirus infection. On the study more broadly: CMV infection together with matching HLA type was indicated by public TCR beta signatures.

Via MiXCR, TCRdb re-called the reads, giving one row per CDR3 protein. This table holds 250,000 to 300,000 distinct CDR3 sequences, around 25% found once. The V gene is TRBV7-2, the J gene TRBJ2-7, with 8 nucleotides matching TRBD2. The source is a human donor in good health (CMV status not recorded). Some clones in this sample may be carry-over from other donors' samples. Sample: PBMCs. The CDR3 protein is CASSFLAGGRDEQYF. The CDR3 region has the DNA TGTGCCAGCAGCTTCTTGGCGGGAGGTCGGGACGAGCAGTACTTC.